The text below deals with one TCR beta chain. Its antigen remains unknown. Primers for the PCR totalled 60 Vbeta and 13 Jbeta. Data came from immunoSEQ multiplex PCR; TCRdb stores just in-frame clones and leaves some out. The repertoire consists of about 190,000 clones, with approximately 78% occurring once and the leading ten covering less than 0.85%. The source of the sample is a study of cytomegalovirus exposure and HLA in healthy donors. Study information: Out of about 170 million T cells, an earlier analysis found fewer than 140 million unique TCR beta sequences in total.

The study, taken as a whole, reports: Solely CMV serostatus was available to characterize immune exposure.

The clonotype originates from a woman in her late teens or twenties in good health and CMV-seronegative. Sequencing input: PBMCs.

The CDR3: CASSDSSLAGHTDTQYF. Here the CDR3 DNA reads TGTGCCAGCAGTGATTCATCCCTAGCGGGGCACACAGATACGCAGTATTTT. The genes are TRBV6-1 and TRBJ2-3, with 9 bases matching TRBD2. This CDR3 region has 17 residues. V dropped 3 bases and J dropped 2; count of bases not matched to a gene: 9. CDR1 is MNHNS and CDR2 is SASEGT in the germline V gene.